This T cell receptor beta chain is drawn from a study of blood T cell repertoires in COVID-19. The wider study: Material from acute and convalescent COVID-19 was sourced from the United States, Italy and Spain.

Here immunoSEQ multiplex PCR was the method, and the copy in TCRdb shows in-frame clones only, minus some. The data contain about 150,000 clones, roughly 85% of them singletons. The CDR3 length is 14 residues. The ends were cut back, 0 bases at V and 1 base at J, with 7 bases in the middle. Germline CDR1 MRHNA, CDR2 SNTAGT. Sequencing was done on a sample of peripheral blood. This TCR came from a woman older than 75 with acute or convalescent COVID-19. The chain links TRBV6-4 to TRBJ2-7; D remains ambiguous. The CDR3, as DNA: TGTGCCAGCAGTGACTCAATGAGTTCCTACGAGCAGTACTTC. This sequence encodes CASSDSMSSYEQYF.